The 6 T cell receptor beta chains below were found in one sample sequenced in a study of PD-1 blockade in classical Hodgkin lymphoma. The assay was immunoSEQ multiplex PCR, and TCRdb's table has in-frame clones only and misses some. In the table there are 100,000 to 120,000 clones, around 90% of which are singletons. The time point was: cycle 4 day 1 (C4D1), after six to seven weeks of nivolumab. With no exception, relapse followed autologous stem cell transplantation in all patients, and brentuximab vedotin exposure varied. Source: peripheral blood mononuclear cells (PBMCs), taken before the fourth cycle of nivolumab. The receptor set was obtained from a human donor with classical Hodgkin lymphoma.

The chain carries TRBV7-9 and TRBJ2-3, with 14 bases aligning to TRBD2. The V segment lost 5 bases and the J segment 6 bases; nucleotides outside the gene matches: 7. The CDR3 contains 16 residues. Germline CDR1 SEHNR, CDR2 FQNEAQ (reference sequence). The CDR3 bases are TGTGCCAGCAGCCCCGGACTAGCGGGAGGTTGGGATACGCAGTATTTT. Its translation is CASSPGLAGGWDTQYF.

This clone was picked up a small number of times. The chain links TRBV18 to TRBJ1-4; the D is unclear. V was cut by 3 bases and J by 8 bases, with 13 bases left in between. The CDR3 contains 14 residues. CDR1 is KGHSH and CDR2 is LQKENI in the germline V gene. CDR3 in DNA: TGTGCCAGCTCACCTGAGATCCAGAGAGAAAAACTGTTTTTT. This codes for CASSPEIQREKLFF. The whole variable domain, filled in from reference TRBV18 and TRBJ1-4, reads NAGVMQNPRHLVRRRGQEARLRCSPMKGHSHVYWYRQLPEEGLKFMVYLQKENIIDESGMPKERFSAEFPKEGPSILRIQQVVRGDSAAYFCASSPEIQREKLFFGSGTQLSVL.

The V call is TRBV30, the J call TRBJ2-1; D might be TRBD1 (5 bases). This CDR3 region has 13 residues. The V gene's germline CDR1 is GTSNPN and CDR2 SVGIG (reference sequence). V lost 0 bases to trimming and J lost 8 bases, with 11 bases between them. The CDR3 spells CAWSVQGIHEQFF. CDR3 in DNA: TGTGCCTGGAGTGTTCAGGGTATCCATGAGCAGTTCTTC.

In its sample, this clone was seen a few times. The rearrangement joins TRBV2 to TRBJ1-5, with a tentative D call TRBD1 (5 bases). This CDR3 is built from 15 residues. Germline V gives CDR1 SNHLY, CDR2 FYNNEI. The V gene lost 5 bases and the J gene lost 4 bases, with 15 bases spanning the gap. CDR3 nucleotides: TGTGCCAGCAGTATCCAGGGAACGTTAAATCAGCCCCAGCATTTT. It encodes CASSIQGTLNQPQHF. The full variable domain, completed using reference TRBV2 and TRBJ1-5, is EPEVTQTPSHQVTQMGQEVILRCVPISNHLYFYWYRQILGQKVEFLVSFYNNEISEKSEIFDDQFSVERPDGSNFTLKIRSTKLEDSAMYFCASSIQGTLNQPQHFGDGTRLSIL.

The gene calls are TRBV19 and TRBJ1-1; no clear D. Germline assignment: CDR1 LNHDA and CDR2 SQIVND (reference sequence). There are 14 residues in the CDR3. The V gene lost 8 bases and the J gene lost 1 base, with 14 bases spanning the gap. CDR3 DNA sequence: TGTGCCAGTCGAGGAGTGCGGGGGAACACTGAAGCTTTCTTT. Protein product: CASRGVRGNTEAFF.

J is TRBJ2-2 and V is TRBV5-6, with D uncertain. This CDR3 has 14 amino acids. Trimming pared 0 bases from V and 4 bases from J, leaving 7 bases between. The germline gives CDR1 SGHDT, CDR2 YYEEEE. The CDR3 here is CASSLALTTGELFF. The CDR3, as DNA: TGTGCCAGCAGCTTGGCCCTAACCACCGGGGAGCTGTTTTTT.